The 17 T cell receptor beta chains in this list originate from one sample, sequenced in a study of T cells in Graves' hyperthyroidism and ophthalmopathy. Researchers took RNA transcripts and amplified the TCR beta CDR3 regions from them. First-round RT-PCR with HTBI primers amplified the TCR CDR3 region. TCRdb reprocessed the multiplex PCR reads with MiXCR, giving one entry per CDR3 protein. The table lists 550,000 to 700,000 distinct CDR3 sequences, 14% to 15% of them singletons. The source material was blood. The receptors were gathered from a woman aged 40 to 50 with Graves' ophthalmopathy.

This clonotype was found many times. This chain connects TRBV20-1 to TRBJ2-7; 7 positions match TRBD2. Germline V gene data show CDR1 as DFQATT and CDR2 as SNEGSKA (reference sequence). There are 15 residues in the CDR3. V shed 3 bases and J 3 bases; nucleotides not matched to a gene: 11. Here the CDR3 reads CSASSSGTTHYEQYF. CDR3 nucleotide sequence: TGCAGTGCTAGCTCTTCCGGGACTACCCACTACGAGCAGTACTTC.

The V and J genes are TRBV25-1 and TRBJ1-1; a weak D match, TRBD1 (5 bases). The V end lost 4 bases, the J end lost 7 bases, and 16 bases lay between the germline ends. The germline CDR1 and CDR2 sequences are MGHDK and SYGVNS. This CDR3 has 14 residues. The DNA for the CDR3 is TGTGCCAGCAGTGTCCCAGGCAGGGTGGGTGAAGCTTTCTTT. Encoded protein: CASSVPGRVGEAFF.

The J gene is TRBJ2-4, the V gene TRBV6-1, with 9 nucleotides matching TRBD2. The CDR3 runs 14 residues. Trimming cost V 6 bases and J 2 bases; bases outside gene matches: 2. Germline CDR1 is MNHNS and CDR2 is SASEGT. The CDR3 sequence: CASRSSGTKNIQYF. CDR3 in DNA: TGTGCCAGCAGATCTAGCGGGACCAAAAACATTCAGTACTTC.

The CDR3 protein is CAISDSAKEQYF. As DNA, the CDR3 is TGTGCCATCAGCGACTCTGCCAAAGAGCAGTACTTC. The V and J genes are TRBV10-3 and TRBJ2-7, with unresolved D. The CDR3 is made up of 12 amino acids. Germline CDR1 and CDR2: ENHRY and SYGVKD. V was pared by 6 bases and J by 7 bases, with 13 bases between.

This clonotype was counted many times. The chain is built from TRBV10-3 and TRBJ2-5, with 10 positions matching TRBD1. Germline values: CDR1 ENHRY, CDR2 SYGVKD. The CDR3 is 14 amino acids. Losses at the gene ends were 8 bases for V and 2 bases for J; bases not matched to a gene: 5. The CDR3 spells CAISRDRGQETQYF. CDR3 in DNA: TGTGCCATCTCTAGGGACAGGGGACAAGAGACCCAGTACTTC.

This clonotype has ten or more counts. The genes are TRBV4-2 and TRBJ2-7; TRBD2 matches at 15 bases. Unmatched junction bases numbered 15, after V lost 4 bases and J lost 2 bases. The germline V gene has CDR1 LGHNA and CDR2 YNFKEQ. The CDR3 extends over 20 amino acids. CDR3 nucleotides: TGTGCCAGCAGCCCAGATGCACACCGAGGACTAGCGGGAGGGCCCTACGAGCAGTACTTC. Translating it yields CASSPDAHRGLAGGPYEQYF.

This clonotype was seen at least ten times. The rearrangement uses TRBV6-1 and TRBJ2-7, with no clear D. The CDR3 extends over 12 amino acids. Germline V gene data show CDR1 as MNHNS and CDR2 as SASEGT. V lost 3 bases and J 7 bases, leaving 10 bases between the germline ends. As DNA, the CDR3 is TGTGCCAGCAGTGATCTCGGTCTGGAGCAGTACTTC. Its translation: CASSDLGLEQYF.

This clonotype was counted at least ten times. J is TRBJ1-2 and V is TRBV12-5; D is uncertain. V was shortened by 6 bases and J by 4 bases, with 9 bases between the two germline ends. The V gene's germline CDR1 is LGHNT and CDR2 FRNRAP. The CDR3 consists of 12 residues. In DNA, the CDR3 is TGTGCTAGTGGGGAATCTAGCTATGGCTACACCTTC. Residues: CASGESSYGYTF.

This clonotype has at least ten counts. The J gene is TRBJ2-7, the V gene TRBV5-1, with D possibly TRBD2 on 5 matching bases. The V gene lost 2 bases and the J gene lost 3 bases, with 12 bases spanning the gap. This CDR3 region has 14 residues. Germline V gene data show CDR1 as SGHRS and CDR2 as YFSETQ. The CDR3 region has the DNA TGCGCCAGCAGCTTAGGAGACGGGGTCTACGAGCAGTACTTC. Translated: CASSLGDGVYEQYF.

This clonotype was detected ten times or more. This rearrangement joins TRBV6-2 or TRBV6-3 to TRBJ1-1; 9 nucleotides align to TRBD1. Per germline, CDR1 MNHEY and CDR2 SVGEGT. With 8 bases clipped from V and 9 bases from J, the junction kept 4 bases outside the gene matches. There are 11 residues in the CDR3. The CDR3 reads CASGTGPKAFF. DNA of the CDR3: TGTGCCAGCGGGACAGGGCCCAAAGCTTTCTTT.

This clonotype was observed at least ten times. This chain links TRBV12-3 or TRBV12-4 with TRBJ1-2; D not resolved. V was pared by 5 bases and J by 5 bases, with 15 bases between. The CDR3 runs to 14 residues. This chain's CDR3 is CASSPTTGGYGYTF. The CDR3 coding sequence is TGTGCCAGCAGTCCAACGACTGGAGGGTATGGCTACACCTTC.

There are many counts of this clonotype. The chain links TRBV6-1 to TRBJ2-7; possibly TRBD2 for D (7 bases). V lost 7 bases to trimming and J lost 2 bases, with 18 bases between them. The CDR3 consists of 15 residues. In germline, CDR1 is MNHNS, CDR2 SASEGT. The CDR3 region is CASTLGGGAPYEQYF. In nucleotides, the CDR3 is TGTGCCAGCACCCTAGGGGGGGGCGCCCCCTACGAGCAGTACTTC.

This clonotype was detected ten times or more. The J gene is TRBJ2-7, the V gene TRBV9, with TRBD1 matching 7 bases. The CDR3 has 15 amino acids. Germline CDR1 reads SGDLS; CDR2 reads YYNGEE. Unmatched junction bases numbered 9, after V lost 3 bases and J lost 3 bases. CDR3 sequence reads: CASSGSGTANYEQYF. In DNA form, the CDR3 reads TGTGCCAGCAGCGGATCCGGGACAGCAAACTACGAGCAGTACTTC.

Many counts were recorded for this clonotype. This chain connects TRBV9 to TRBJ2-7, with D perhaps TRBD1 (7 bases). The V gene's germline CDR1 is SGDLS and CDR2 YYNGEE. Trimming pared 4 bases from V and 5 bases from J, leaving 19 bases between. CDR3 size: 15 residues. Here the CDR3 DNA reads TGTGCCAGCAGCCAGGGGGGACAGCAGGGCCACGAGCAGTACTTC. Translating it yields CASSQGGQQGHEQYF.

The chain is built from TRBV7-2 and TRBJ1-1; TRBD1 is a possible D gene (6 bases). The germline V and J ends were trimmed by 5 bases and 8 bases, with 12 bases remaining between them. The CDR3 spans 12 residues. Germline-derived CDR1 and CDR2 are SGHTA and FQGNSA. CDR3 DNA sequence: TGTGCCAGCAGCCACAGGGAAACGGAAGCTTTCTTT. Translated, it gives CASSHRETEAFF.

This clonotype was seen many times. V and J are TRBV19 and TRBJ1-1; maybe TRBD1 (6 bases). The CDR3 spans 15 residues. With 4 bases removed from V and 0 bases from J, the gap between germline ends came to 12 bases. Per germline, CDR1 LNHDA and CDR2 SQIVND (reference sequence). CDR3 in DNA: TGTGCCAGTAGTACGTCAGGGGTATTGAACACTGAAGCTTTCTTT. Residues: CASSTSGVLNTEAFF.

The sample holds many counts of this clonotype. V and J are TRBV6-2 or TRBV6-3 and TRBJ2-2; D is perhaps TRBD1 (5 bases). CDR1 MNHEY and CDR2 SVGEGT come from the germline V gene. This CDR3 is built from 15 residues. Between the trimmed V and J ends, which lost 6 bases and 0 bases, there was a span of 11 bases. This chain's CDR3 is CASSHRRTNTGELFF. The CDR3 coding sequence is TGTGCCAGCAGCCACAGGCGGACGAACACCGGGGAGCTGTTTTTT.